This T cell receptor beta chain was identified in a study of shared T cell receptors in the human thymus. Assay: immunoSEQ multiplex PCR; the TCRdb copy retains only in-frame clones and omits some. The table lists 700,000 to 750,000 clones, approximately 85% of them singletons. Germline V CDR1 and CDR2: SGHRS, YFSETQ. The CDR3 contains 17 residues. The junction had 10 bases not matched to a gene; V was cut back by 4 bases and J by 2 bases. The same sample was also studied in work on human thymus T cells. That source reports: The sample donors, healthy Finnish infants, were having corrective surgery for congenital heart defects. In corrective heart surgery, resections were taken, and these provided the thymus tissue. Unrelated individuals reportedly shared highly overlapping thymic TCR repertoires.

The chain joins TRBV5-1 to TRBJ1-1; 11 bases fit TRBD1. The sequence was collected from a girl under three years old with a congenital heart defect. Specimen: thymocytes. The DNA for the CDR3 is TGCGCCAGCAGCACCAATCCGGGACAGGGGGGTAACACTGAAGCTTTCTTT. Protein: CASSTNPGQGGNTEAFF.